What follows is one TCR beta chain and its context. These data originate in a study of CD8 T cells in Susac syndrome. In germline, CDR1 is SGHRS, CDR2 YFSETQ. V dropped 3 bases and J dropped 3 bases, with 16 bases sitting between them. This CDR3 contains 16 residues. When the RNA was reverse transcribed, random hexamers were used with an input of roughly 0.5 to 1 ug. By means of immunoSEQ multiplex PCR, TCR beta CDR3 spanning 54 Vbeta and 13 Jbeta underwent amplification. TCRdb fed the immunoSEQ multiplex PCR reads into MiXCR, producing one record per CDR3 protein. The sample records 250,000 to 300,000 distinct CDR3 sequences, 80% to 90% being singletons. Sequencing of TCR beta was performed on blood CD8+ and CD4+ T cells. In the multiple sclerosis control group, patients were treatment-naive and had stable or active relapsing-remitting disease. TEMRA cells were enriched by FACS, and CD4+ and CD8+ T cells were negatively isolated.

Sequenced input: CD8+ T cells from PBMCs. This clonotype was obtained from a human donor with multiple sclerosis. The chain combines TRBV5-1 with TRBJ2-1; D may be TRBD2 (6 bases). As DNA, the CDR3 is TGCGCCAGCAGCTGCCCAAGGAGGGCGTTCTACAATGAGCAGTTCTTC. Its translation: CASSCPRRAFYNEQFF.